Below, 2 T cell receptor beta chains from the same sample are listed, as sequenced in a study of blood T cell repertoires in COVID-19. This table comes from immunoSEQ multiplex PCR, and its TCRdb copy is limited to in-frame clones, with some not included. The repertoire has over 250,000 clones, around four fifths of them found once; the top ten carry approximately 4.3%. The sequencing sample was made of PBMCs or T cells enriched from blood (not recorded which). These receptors all stem from a man between 25 and 39 years old with acute COVID-19.

The chain recombines TRBV6-2 or TRBV6-3 with TRBJ2-1; 9 nucleotides line up with TRBD2. Germline assignment: CDR1 MNHEY and CDR2 SVGEGT. The CDR3 contains 13 residues. The trim removed 0 bases at V and 12 bases at J, leaving 3 bases unmatched. In DNA form, the CDR3 reads TGTGCCAGCAGTTACTCCGCGACTAGCGGGCAGTTCTTC. Translated, it gives CASSYSATSGQFF.

V and J are TRBV28 and TRBJ2-2, with D possibly matching TRBD1 (5 bases). This CDR3 has 13 residues. CDR1 MDHEN and CDR2 SYDVKM come from the germline V gene. The V end lost 10 bases, the J end lost 3 bases, and 12 bases lay between the germline ends. CDR3 in amino acids: CAIQGTHTGELFF. For the CDR3, the DNA is TGTGCCATCCAGGGTACACACACCGGGGAGCTGTTTTTT.